This record concerns one T cell receptor (beta chain) sequence. Random-hexamer reverse transcription was applied to roughly 0.5 to 1 ug RNA. It was immunoSEQ multiplex PCR that amplified TCR beta CDR3 across 54 Vbeta and 13 Jbeta. TCRdb re-derived calls from the immunoSEQ multiplex PCR reads in MiXCR, one entry per CDR3 protein. The repertoire includes roughly 200,000 distinct CDR3 sequences, 85% to 95% of them detected once, and 0.1% sits in the top ten. The data were taken from a study of CD8 T cells in Susac syndrome. Trimming stripped 8 bases from V and 0 bases from J, with 8 bases between. The CDR3 runs 14 residues.

The sequenced sample consisted of CD4+ T cells from PBMCs. The receptor was isolated from a human donor in good health. This rearrangement joins TRBV12-3 or TRBV12-4 to TRBJ2-6, with D maybe TRBD2 (5 bases). The CDR3 DNA sequence: TGTGCCAGCTTGAGGGTCTCTGGGGCCAACGTCCTGACTTTC. This codes for CASLRVSGANVLTF.